This TCR beta chain appears in the sequencing data of a study of blood T cell repertoires in COVID-19. Study as a whole: Nucleic acid was either cDNA or gDNA, and it came from T cells, B-cell-depleted T cells, or PBMCs.

The repertoire was sequenced with immunoSEQ multiplex PCR; TCRdb's copy has only in-frame clones and lacks some. Of approximately 530,000 clones listed, roughly 89% were seen once; the top ten hold roughly 8%. Those enrolled in Seattle joined during active infection and were followed longitudinally afterward. The sequenced material came from peripheral blood. The TCR originated in a woman in her 50s with COVID-19, enrolled during active disease.

CDR3 nucleotides: TGTGCCAGCAGCGTTGGGGCCCAAGAATACGAGCAGTACTTC. Encoded protein: CASSVGAQEYEQYF. The chain carries TRBV9 and TRBJ2-7, with D possibly TRBD1 on 5 matching bases. Trimming took 2 bases from V and 4 from J, leaving 13 bases between them. Germline CDR1 is SGDLS and CDR2 is YYNGEE. The CDR3 contains 14 residues.